This T cell receptor (beta chain) was sequenced during a study of T cells in localized non-small cell lung cancer. Study-level results: The appearance of a median around 57 of the top 100 tumor clones was seen in adjacent lung.

A note on this clone: Its antigen is not known.

Germline V gene sequence: CDR1 LNHDA, CDR2 SQIVND (reference sequence). V gave up 7 bases and J gave up 0 bases; unmatched junction bases: 5. The CDR3 loop spans 15 amino acids. Profiled with immunoSEQ multiplex PCR; TCRdb holds only in-frame clones, not every one. Found here are some 2,500 clones, less than 30% of them singletons; the top ten hold approximately 21%. The sequenced sample was normal lung tissue next to the tumor, obtained before any cancer treatment. The clonotype comes from a man aged 35 to 69 with stage II squamous cell lung carcinoma. The chain has TRBV19 and TRBJ2-2, with 7 bases fitting TRBD2. CDR3 nucleotide sequence: TGTGCCAGTAAGGAGCGGGATCCGAACACCGGGGAGCTGTTTTTT. Its translation: CASKERDPNTGELFF.